The T cell receptor beta chain described here comes from a study of blood T cell repertoires in COVID-19. Study-level background: From the United States, Italy and Spain came samples of acute and convalescent COVID-19.

This CDR3 contains 15 residues. Deletions cut 7 bases from V and 9 bases from J, with 19 bases between. The germline gives CDR1 MNHEY, CDR2 SMNVEV (reference sequence). Original handling: Nucleated cell number was recorded as an estimate derived from reference gene primer amplification. Profiling relied on immunoSEQ multiplex PCR, and the TCRdb table lists in-frame clones only, not all of them. From that table come the V and J calls and clone size; the DNA was used to work out D and trimming. The table has 250,000 or so clones, about 80% seen once. The sample consisted of peripheral blood. The chain employs TRBV27 and TRBJ1-6; possible D gene TRBD1, 6 bases. This clonotype originated in a woman older than 75 with acute or convalescent COVID-19. This CDR3 is CASKPGDATRSPLHF. Here the CDR3 DNA reads TGTGCCAGCAAACCAGGGGACGCAACGCGTTCACCCCTCCACTTT.